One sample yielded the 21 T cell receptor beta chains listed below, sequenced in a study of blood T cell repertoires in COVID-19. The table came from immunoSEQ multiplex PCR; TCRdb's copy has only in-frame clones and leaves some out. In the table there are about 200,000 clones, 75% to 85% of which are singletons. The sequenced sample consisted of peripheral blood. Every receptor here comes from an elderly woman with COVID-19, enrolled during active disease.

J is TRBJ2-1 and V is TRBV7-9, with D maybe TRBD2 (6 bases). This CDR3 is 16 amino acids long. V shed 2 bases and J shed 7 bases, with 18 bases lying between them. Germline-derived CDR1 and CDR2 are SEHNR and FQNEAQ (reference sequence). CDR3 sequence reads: CASSLLRPLAGNEQFF. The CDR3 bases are TGTGCCAGCAGCTTATTGCGGCCCCTCGCGGGGAATGAGCAGTTCTTC.

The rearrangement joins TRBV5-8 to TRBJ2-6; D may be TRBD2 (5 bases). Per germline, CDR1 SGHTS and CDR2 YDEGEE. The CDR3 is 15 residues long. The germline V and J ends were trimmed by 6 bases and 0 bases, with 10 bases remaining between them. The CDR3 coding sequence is TGTGCCAGCACCCGAGGGAGCTCTGGGGCCAACGTCCTGACTTTC. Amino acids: CASTRGSSGANVLTF.

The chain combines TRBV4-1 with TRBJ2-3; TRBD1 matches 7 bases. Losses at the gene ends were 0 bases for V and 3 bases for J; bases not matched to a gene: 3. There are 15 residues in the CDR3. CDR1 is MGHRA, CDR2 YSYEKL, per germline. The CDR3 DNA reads TGCGCCAGCAGCCAAGACCACAGGGGAACAGATACGCAGTATTTT. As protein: CASSQDHRGTDTQYF.

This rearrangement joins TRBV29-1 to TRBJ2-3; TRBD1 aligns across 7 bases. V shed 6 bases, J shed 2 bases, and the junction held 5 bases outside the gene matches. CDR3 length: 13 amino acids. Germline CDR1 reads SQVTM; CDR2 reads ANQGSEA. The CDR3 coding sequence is TGCAGCGTCGGGACAGCCATCACAGATACGCAGTATTTT. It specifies CSVGTAITDTQYF.

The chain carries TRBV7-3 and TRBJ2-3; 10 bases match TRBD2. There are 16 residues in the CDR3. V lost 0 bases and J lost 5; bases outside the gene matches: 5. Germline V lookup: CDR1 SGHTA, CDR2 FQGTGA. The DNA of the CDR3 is TGTGCCAGCAGCTTAACCAGCGGGGGGGATGGAGATACGCAGTATTTT. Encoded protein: CASSLTSGGDGDTQYF.

The CDR3 DNA reads TGTGCCAGCAGCCAAGAGCCATCCGGGGAAGCTTTCTTT. It yields the protein CASSQEPSGEAFF. V usage is TRBV14 and J usage is TRBJ1-1, with D uncertain. V lost 0 bases and J 8 bases, leaving 10 bases between the germline ends. The CDR3 consists of 13 residues. CDR1 and CDR2 (germline): SGHDN, FVKESK.

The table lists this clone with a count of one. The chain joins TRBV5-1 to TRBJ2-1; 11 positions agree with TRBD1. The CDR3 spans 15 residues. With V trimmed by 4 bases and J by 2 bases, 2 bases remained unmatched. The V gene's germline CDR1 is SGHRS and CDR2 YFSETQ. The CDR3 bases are TGCGCCAGCAGCGTGGGACAGGGGGCCTACAATGAGCAGTTCTTC. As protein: CASSVGQGAYNEQFF.

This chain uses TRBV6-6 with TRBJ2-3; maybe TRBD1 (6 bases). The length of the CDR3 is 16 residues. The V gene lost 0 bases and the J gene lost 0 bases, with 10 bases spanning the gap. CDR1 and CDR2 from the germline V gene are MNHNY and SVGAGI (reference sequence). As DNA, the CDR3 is TGTGCCAGCAGTTACTCCTCAGGGGTGAGCACAGATACGCAGTATTTT. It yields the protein CASSYSSGVSTDTQYF.

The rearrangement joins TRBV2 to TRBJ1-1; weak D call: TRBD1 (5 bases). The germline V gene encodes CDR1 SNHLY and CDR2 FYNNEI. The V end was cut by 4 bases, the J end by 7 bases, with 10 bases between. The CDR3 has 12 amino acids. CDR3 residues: CASSVGGVEAFF. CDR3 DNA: TGTGCCAGCAGTGTCGGGGGGGTTGAAGCTTTCTTT.

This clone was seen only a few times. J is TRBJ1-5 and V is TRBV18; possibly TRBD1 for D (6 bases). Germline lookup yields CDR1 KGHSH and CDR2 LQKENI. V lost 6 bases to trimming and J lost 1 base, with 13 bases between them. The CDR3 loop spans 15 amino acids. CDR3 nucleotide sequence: TGTGCCAGCTCTCCGGGACAACAAAGCAATCAGCCCCAGCATTTT. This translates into CASSPGQQSNQPQHF. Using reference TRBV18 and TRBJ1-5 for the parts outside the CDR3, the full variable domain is NAGVMQNPRHLVRRRGQEARLRCSPMKGHSHVYWYRQLPEEGLKFMVYLQKENIIDESGMPKERFSAEFPKEGPSILRIQQVVRGDSAAYFCASSPGQQSNQPQHFGDGTRLSIL.

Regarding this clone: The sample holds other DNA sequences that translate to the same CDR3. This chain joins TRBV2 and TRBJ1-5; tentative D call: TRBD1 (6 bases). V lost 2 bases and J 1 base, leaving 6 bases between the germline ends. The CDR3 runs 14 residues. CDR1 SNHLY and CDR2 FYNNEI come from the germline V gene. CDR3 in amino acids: CASSEQGSNQPQHF. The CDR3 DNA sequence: TGTGCCAGCAGTGAACAGGGGAGCAATCAGCCCCAGCATTTT.

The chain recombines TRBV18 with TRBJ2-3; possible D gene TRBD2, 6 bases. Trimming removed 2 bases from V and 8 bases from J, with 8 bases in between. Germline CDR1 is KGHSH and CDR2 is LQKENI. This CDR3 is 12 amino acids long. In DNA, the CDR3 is TGTGCCAGCTCACCAGGGGAGGTTACGCAGTATTTT. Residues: CASSPGEVTQYF.

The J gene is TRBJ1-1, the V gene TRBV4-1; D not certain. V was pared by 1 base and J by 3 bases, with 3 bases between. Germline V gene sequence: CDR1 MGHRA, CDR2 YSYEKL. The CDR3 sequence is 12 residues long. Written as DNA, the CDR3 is TGCGCCAGCAGCCAAGCCTACACTGAAGCTTTCTTT. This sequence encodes CASSQAYTEAFF.

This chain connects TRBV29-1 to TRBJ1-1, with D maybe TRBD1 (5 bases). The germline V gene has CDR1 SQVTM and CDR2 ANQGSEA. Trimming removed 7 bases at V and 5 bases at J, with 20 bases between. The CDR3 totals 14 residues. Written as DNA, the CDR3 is TGCAGCGCCCGGATGGCGGGGGTTAGGACTGAAGCTTTCTTT. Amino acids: CSARMAGVRTEAFF.

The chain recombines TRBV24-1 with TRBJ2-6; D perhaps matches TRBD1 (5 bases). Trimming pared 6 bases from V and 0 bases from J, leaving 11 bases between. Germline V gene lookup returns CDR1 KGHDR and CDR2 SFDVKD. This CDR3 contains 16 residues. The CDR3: CATSSDSFSGANVLTF. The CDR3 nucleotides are TGTGCCACCAGTTCCGACAGCTTCTCTGGGGCCAACGTCCTGACTTTC.

CDR3 loop: CASSPLYDYEQYF. For the CDR3, the DNA is TGTGCCAGCAGCCCACTGTACGACTACGAGCAGTACTTC. This chain links TRBV12-3 or TRBV12-4 with TRBJ2-7, with D unresolved. V lost 6 bases and J lost 3, with 12 bases in between. The CDR3 has 13 residues.

CDR3 sequence (DNA): TGTGCCAGCAGCCCAGGACAGACAACTAATGAAAAACTGTTTTTT. As protein: CASSPGQTTNEKLFF. The chain joins TRBV7-9 to TRBJ1-4, with a tentative D call TRBD1 (6 bases). The CDR3 has 15 residues. V lost 5 bases and J lost 0, with 10 bases in between. Germline V gene data show CDR1 as SEHNR and CDR2 as FQNEAQ (reference sequence).

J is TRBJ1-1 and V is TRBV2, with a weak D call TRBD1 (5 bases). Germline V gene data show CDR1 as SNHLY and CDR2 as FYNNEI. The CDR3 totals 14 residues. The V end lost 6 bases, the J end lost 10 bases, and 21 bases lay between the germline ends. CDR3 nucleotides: TGTGCCAGCAGAGCCTATCCACAGGACTATGGAGCTTTCTTT. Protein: CASRAYPQDYGAFF.

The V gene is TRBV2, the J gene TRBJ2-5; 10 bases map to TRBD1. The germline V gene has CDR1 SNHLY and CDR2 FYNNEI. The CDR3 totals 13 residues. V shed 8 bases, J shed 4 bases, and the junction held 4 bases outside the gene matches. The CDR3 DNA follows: TGTGCCAGCTCCCGGGACAGGGGAGAGACCCAGTACTTC. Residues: CASSRDRGETQYF.

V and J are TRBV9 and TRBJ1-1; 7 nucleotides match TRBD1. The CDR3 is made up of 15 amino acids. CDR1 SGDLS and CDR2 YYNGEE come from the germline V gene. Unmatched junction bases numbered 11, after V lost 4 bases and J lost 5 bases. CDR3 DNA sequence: TGTGCCAGCAGCTGGACTGCCACAGGGGCGACTGAAGCTTTCTTT. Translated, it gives CASSWTATGATEAFF.

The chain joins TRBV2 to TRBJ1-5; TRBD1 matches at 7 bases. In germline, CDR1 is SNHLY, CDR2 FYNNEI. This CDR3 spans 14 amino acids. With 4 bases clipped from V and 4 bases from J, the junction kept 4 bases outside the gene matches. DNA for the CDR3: TGTGCCAGCAGTGGGACAGGACTGAATCAGCCCCAGCATTTT. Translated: CASSGTGLNQPQHF.